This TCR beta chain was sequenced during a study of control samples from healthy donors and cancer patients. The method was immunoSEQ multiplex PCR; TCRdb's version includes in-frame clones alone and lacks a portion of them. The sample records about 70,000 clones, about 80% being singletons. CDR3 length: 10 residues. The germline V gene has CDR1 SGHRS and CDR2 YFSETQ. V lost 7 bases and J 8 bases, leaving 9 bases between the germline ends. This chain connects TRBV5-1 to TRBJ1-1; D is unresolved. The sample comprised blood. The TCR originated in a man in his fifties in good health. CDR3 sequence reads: CASPRREAFF. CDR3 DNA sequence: TGCGCCAGCCCTAGAAGGGAAGCTTTCTTT.